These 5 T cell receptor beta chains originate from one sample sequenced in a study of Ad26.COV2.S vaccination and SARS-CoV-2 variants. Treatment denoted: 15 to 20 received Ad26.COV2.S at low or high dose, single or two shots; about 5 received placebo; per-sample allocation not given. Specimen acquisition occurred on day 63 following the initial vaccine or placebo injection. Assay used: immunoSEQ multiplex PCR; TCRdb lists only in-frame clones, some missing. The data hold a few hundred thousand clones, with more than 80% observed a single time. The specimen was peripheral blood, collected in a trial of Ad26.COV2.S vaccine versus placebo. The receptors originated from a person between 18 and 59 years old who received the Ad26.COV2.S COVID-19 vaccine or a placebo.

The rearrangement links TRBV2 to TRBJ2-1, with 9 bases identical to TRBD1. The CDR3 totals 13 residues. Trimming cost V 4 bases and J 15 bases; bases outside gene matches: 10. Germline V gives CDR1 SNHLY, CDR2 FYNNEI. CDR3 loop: CASSGNRDRELFF. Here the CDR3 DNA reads TGTGCCAGCAGTGGAAACCGGGACAGGGAGTTGTTCTTC.

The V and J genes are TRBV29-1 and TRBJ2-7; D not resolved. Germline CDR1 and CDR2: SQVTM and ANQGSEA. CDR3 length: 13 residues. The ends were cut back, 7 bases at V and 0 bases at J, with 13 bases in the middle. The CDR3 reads CSARTASSYEQYF. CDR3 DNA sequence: TGCAGCGCTCGGACGGCGAGCTCCTACGAGCAGTACTTC.

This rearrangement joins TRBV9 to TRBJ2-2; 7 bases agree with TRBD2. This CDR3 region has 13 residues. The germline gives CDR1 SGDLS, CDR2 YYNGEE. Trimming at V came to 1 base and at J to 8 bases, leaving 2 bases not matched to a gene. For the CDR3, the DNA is TGTGCCAGCAGCGTAAAACTAGCGGGGGAGCTGTTTTTT. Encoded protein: CASSVKLAGELFF.

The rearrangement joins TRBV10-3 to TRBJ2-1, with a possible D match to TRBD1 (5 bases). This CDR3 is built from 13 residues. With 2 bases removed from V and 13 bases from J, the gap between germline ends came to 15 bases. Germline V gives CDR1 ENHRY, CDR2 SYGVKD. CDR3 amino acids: CAISEGALFNQFF. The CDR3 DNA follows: TGTGCCATCAGTGAGGGGGCCCTCTTTAATCAGTTCTTC.

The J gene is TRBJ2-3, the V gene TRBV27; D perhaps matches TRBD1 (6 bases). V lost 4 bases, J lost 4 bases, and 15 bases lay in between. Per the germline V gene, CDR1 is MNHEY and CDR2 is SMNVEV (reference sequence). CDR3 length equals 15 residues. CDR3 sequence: CASSSPPTGPDTQYF. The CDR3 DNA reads TGTGCCAGCAGTTCCCCCCCCACAGGGCCAGATACGCAGTATTTT.